What follows are 21 T cell receptor beta chains derived from one specimen sequenced in a study of T cell responses to AZD1222 COVID-19 vaccine. TCRdb's table, derived via immunoSEQ multiplex PCR, lists solely in-frame clones and lacks some. The table lists around 62,000 clones, over 85% of them singletons. The sample consisted of peripheral blood, taken on day 0 of AZD1222 vaccination. The receptors derive from an adult in good health.

The chain couples TRBV24-1 to TRBJ1-1, with 7 positions matching TRBD1. After removal of 4 bases from V and 0 bases from J, the junction contained 19 bases not matched to a gene. The CDR3 runs to 20 residues. Germline CDR1 reads KGHDR; CDR2 reads SFDVKD. CDR3 in DNA: TGTGCCACCAGTGAGACGCGGGACAGAGACGTCAAGGGATTGAACACTGAAGCTTTCTTT. This codes for CATSETRDRDVKGLNTEAFF.

The count of this clone is one. One end of the junction does not line up with germline, which may come from a read error. The V gene is TRBV12-3 or TRBV12-4, the J gene TRBJ1-2, with D unresolved. This CDR3 is built from 11 residues. The CDR3 DNA reads as TGTGCCAGCAGTCATAACGCCTTCTTATTCTTC. Residues: CASSHNAFLFF.

The CDR3 nucleotides read TGTGCCAGCAGCGTAGAGGGGGGCTCCTACAATGAGCAGTTCTTC. Its protein is CASSVEGGSYNEQFF. This chain links TRBV9 with TRBJ2-1; the D gene could be TRBD1 or TRBD2 (6 bases each). Between the trimmed V and J ends, which lost 0 bases and 0 bases, there was a span of 7 bases. The germline V gene encodes CDR1 SGDLS and CDR2 YYNGEE. The CDR3 is 15 amino acids. The whole variable domain, remainder taken from reference TRBV9 and TRBJ2-1, is DSGVTQTPKHLITATGQRVTLRCSPRSGDLSVYWYQQSLDQGLQFLIQYYNGEERAKGNILERFSAQQFPDLHSELNLSSLELGDSALYFCASSVEGGSYNEQFFGPGTRLTVL.

This sequence joins TRBV5-1 and TRBJ1-6; possible D gene TRBD1, 5 bases. CDR1 and CDR2 (germline): SGHRS, YFSETQ. The V and J ends lost 6 bases and 0 bases respectively, with 13 bases between them. The length of the CDR3 is 16 residues. This CDR3 is CASTHGGSSYNSPLHF. The DNA of the CDR3 is TGCGCCAGCACTCACGGGGGGAGCTCCTATAATTCACCCCTCCACTTT.

This clone was detected once. The genes are TRBV6-5 and TRBJ1-4, with D unresolved. V was cut by 6 bases and J by 0 bases, with 8 bases left in between. The germline V gene encodes CDR1 MNHEY and CDR2 SVGAGI. This CDR3 has 14 residues. The CDR3, as DNA: TGTGCCAGCAGGAGGTGGACAACTAATGAAAAACTGTTTTTT. It encodes CASRRWTTNEKLFF.

The V call is TRBV29-1, the J call TRBJ1-2, with TRBD1 as a possible D gene (6 bases). Germline assignment: CDR1 SQVTM and CDR2 ANQGSEA. The CDR3 totals 17 residues. Trimming shortened V by 3 bases and J by 1 base, and 21 bases separated the two germline ends. The CDR3 DNA reads as TGCAGCGTTGATCAGGGGTCCGGGACAAGAATTAACTATGGCTACACCTTC. Translated: CSVDQGSGTRINYGYTF.

The V and J genes are TRBV5-6 and TRBJ2-2; D call uncertain. The V gene's germline CDR1 is SGHDT and CDR2 YYEEEE. Between the trimmed V and J ends, which lost 4 bases and 1 base, there was a span of 8 bases. The CDR3 loop spans 14 amino acids. The CDR3 is CASSTDRNTGELFF. CDR3 DNA: TGTGCCAGCAGCACCGACCGGAACACCGGGGAGCTGTTTTTT. Full variable domain (missing parts from reference TRBV5-6 and TRBJ2-2): DAGVTQSPTHLIKTRGQQVTLRCSPKSGHDTVSWYQQALGQGPQFIFQYYEEEERQRGNFPDRFSGHQFPNYSSELNVNALLLGDSALYLCASSTDRNTGELFFGEGSRLTVL.

The rearrangement links TRBV10-3 to TRBJ1-2; weak D call: TRBD1 (6 bases). The CDR3 spans 13 residues. V dropped 3 bases and J dropped 6 bases, with 11 bases sitting between them. CDR1 is ENHRY and CDR2 is SYGVKD in the germline V gene. The CDR3 DNA follows: TGTGCCATCAGTGAATCGAACAGGGATGGCTACACCTTC. Translating it yields CAISESNRDGYTF.

This clone was picked up one time. J is TRBJ2-7 and V is TRBV5-1; a weak D match, TRBD1 (5 bases). The V and J ends lost 4 bases and 2 bases respectively, with 19 bases between them. CDR1 and CDR2 from the germline V gene are SGHRS and YFSETQ. This CDR3 contains 16 residues. CDR3 loop: CASSPGTLGVAYEQYF. In DNA, the CDR3 is TGCGCCAGCAGCCCTGGAACCTTAGGGGTGGCCTACGAGCAGTACTTC.

The rearrangement uses TRBV18 and TRBJ2-5, with D unclear. CDR3 size: 14 residues. V lost 2 bases, J lost 1 base, and 8 bases lay in between. CDR1 KGHSH and CDR2 LQKENI come from the germline V gene. CDR3 DNA: TGTGCCAGCTCACCAGGCTGGGCCCAAGAGACCCAGTACTTC. Translated, it gives CASSPGWAQETQYF.

The chain combines TRBV18 with TRBJ1-1, with 7 bases identical to TRBD1. Germline V lookup: CDR1 KGHSH, CDR2 LQKENI. The CDR3 sequence is 15 residues long. Trimming took 6 bases from V and 3 from J; bases not matched to a gene: 10. In DNA, the CDR3 is TGTGCCAGCTCGGAAAGACAGGGCTTGGACACTGAAGCTTTCTTT. Translated, it gives CASSERQGLDTEAFF.

This clone was seen only once. V gene TRBV5-1 combines with J gene TRBJ2-1; 8 bases line up with TRBD2. This CDR3 spans 17 amino acids. Germline V gene data show CDR1 as SGHRS and CDR2 as YFSETQ. V lost 1 base, J lost 0 bases, and 6 bases stayed unmatched. CDR3 in amino acids: CASSLSSGASSYNEQFF. Written as DNA, the CDR3 is TGCGCCAGCAGCTTGAGTAGCGGGGCAAGCTCCTACAATGAGCAGTTCTTC.

The chain carries TRBV3-1 (or the pseudogene TRBV3-2) and TRBJ1-4; no firm D call. Germline CDR1 is LGHDT and CDR2 is YNNKEL (reference sequence). CDR3 length: 13 residues. The V and J ends lost 2 bases and 6 bases respectively, with 7 bases between them. This CDR3 is CASSQFNHEKLFF. The CDR3 coding sequence is TGTGCCAGCAGCCAATTCAATCATGAAAAACTGTTTTTT.

The gene calls are TRBV12-3 or TRBV12-4 and TRBJ2-5, with D uncertain. Trimming shortened V by 0 bases and J by 7 bases, and 9 bases separated the two germline ends. The CDR3 spans 13 residues. In DNA, the CDR3 is TGTGCCAGCAGTTTAGCGGGGTCTAGGACCCAGTACTTC. Encoded protein: CASSLAGSRTQYF.

The chain carries TRBV7-8 and TRBJ2-7; either TRBD1 or TRBD2 may fit D (5 bases each). V dropped 1 base and J dropped 2 bases, with 9 bases sitting between them. Per germline, CDR1 SGHVS and CDR2 FQNEAQ. There are 14 residues in the CDR3. DNA for the CDR3: TGTGCCAGCAGCTTAGGGGGGAAACCCTACGAGCAGTACTTC. Its translation: CASSLGGKPYEQYF.

The V call is TRBV27, the J call TRBJ1-2; 8 nucleotides match TRBD1. V trimming: 5 bases; J trimming: 4 bases; junction bases outside the gene matches: 12. The CDR3 contains 16 residues. Germline CDR1 and CDR2: MNHEY and SMNVEV (reference sequence). The CDR3 here is CASSDSLGTGIYGYTF. In DNA form, the CDR3 reads TGTGCCAGCAGTGACAGTTTGGGGACAGGCATCTATGGCTACACCTTC.

The genes are TRBV6-2 or TRBV6-3 and TRBJ1-2; 7 bases line up with TRBD1. Germline V CDR1 and CDR2: MNHEY, SVGEGT. There are 17 residues in the CDR3. The ends lost 4 bases at V and 6 bases at J; junction bases unmatched: 17. The CDR3 reads CASSLLSPGTAQNGYTF. For the CDR3, the DNA is TGTGCCAGCAGTTTACTATCTCCCGGGACAGCTCAGAATGGCTACACCTTC.

This chain connects TRBV2 to TRBJ1-4, with a weak D call TRBD1 (6 bases). V lost 5 bases and J 9 bases, leaving 16 bases between the germline ends. Germline CDR1 SNHLY, CDR2 FYNNEI. CDR3 length equals 14 residues. DNA of the CDR3: TGTGCCAGCAGTCAGTCTGGGACATCGAAAAAACTGTTTTTT. This sequence encodes CASSQSGTSKKLFF.

This chain joins TRBV12-3 or TRBV12-4 and TRBJ1-2; TRBD1 is a possible D gene (6 bases). Trimming shortened V by 3 bases and J by 13 bases, and 12 bases separated the two germline ends. The CDR3 spans 11 residues. DNA of the CDR3: TGTGCCAGCAGTTTTCGACAGGCTGGCACCTTC. This codes for CASSFRQAGTF.

V gene TRBV30 combines with J gene TRBJ2-5; D may match TRBD1 or TRBD2 (5 bases each). The V gene's germline CDR1 is GTSNPN and CDR2 SVGIG (reference sequence). This CDR3 spans 13 amino acids. With 5 bases removed from V and 4 bases from J, the gap between germline ends came to 14 bases. DNA for the CDR3: TGTGCCTGGGCTTGGGGGAGTGGAGAGACCCAGTACTTC. Its protein is CAWAWGSGETQYF.

This clone came up once. The V and J genes are TRBV10-3 and TRBJ1-5; the match to TRBD1 covers 10 bases. Germline V gene sequence: CDR1 ENHRY, CDR2 SYGVKD. Trimming cost V 6 bases and J 0 bases; bases outside gene matches: 5. CDR3 size: 16 residues. The CDR3 coding sequence is TGTGCCATCAGCGGACAGGGGGGGAATAGCAATCAGCCCCAGCATTTT. It encodes CAISGQGGNSNQPQHF.